Ten or more counts support the clone carrying this TCR beta chain. Antigen: not known. The data were obtained in a study of T-cell reconstitution after alpha-beta-depleted transplantation in children. Overall study results and limits: Where alpha-beta T cells came from about two months after transplant was reportedly several hundred expanded graft clones. Newly generated T cells supplied most T-cell counts and diversity one year post-transplant. TCRbeta diversity was high at day 60 in some patients (a result of surviving recipient T cells and thymic progenitors).

CDR1 and CDR2 (germline): SNHLY, FYNNEI. Germline trimming cut 8 bases from V and 6 bases from J; bases unmatched to any gene: 1. This CDR3 has 12 residues. A library of TCRbeta sequences, prepared with unique molecular identifiers, was generated. Using its own MiXCR run on the PCR reads, TCRdb lists one record per CDR3 protein. The sample carries tens of thousands of distinct CDR3 sequences, around 8.8% recorded once. This sequence originates from a male patient aged 2 to 10 who had a stem cell transplant for chronic granulomatous disease, so the T cells may come from the graft donor. Sequences were derived from PBMCs, mostly from graft donor cells, sampled 60 days after TCRalphabeta/CD19-depleted stem cell transplant. The chain couples TRBV2 to TRBJ1-6, with TRBD1 matching 7 bases. The CDR3 nucleotides read TGTGCCAGCGGGACAGTTAATTCACCCCTCCACTTT. It codes for CASGTVNSPLHF. The whole variable domain, remainder taken from reference TRBV2 and TRBJ1-6, is EPEVTQTPSHQVTQMGQEVILRCVPISNHLYFYWYRQILGQKVEFLVSFYNNEISEKSEIFDDQFSVERPDGSNFTLKIRSTKLEDSAMYFCASGTVNSPLHFGNGTRLTVT.